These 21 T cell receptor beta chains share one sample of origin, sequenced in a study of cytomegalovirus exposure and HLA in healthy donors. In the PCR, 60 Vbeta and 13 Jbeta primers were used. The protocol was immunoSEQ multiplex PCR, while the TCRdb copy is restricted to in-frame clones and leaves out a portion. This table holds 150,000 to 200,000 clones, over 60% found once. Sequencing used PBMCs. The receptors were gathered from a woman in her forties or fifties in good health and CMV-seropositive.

The CDR3 DNA reads TGTGCCAGCTCATCTACCTGGGGAAACGGGGGGAATGAGCAGTTCTTC. This gives the protein CASSSTWGNGGNEQFF. The chain employs TRBV18 and TRBJ2-1; 7 nucleotides align to TRBD2. The ends lost 5 bases at V and 7 bases at J; junction bases unmatched: 14. The CDR3 has 16 residues. Germline CDR1 reads KGHSH; CDR2 reads LQKENI.

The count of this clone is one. CDR3: CASSAGDAETQYF. The CDR3 DNA follows: TGTGCCAGCAGCGCGGGGGACGCGGAGACCCAGTACTTC. The rearrangement joins TRBV9 to TRBJ2-5; possible D gene TRBD2, 6 bases. Trimming took 3 bases from V and 5 from J, leaving 11 bases between them. Germline CDR1 SGDLS, CDR2 YYNGEE. The CDR3 spans 13 residues.

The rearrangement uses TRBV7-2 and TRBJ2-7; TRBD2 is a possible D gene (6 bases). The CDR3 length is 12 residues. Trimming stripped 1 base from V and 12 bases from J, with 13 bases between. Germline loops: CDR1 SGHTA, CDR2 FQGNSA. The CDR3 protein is CASSLGAAGLYF. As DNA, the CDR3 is TGTGCCAGCAGCTTAGGAGCTGCGGGGTTGTACTTC. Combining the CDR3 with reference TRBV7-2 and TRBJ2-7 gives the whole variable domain GAGVSQSPSNKVTEKGKDVELRCDPISGHTALYWYRQSLGQGLEFLIYFQGNSAPDKSGLPSDRFSAERTGGSVSTLTIQRTQQEDSAVYLCASSLGAAGLYFGPGTRLTVT.

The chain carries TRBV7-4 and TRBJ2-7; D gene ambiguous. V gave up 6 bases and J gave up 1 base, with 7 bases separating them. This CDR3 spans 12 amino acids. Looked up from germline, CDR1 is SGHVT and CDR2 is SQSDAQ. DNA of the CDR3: TGTGCCAGCAGGGCAGCGTCCTACGAGCAGTACTTC. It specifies CASRAASYEQYF.

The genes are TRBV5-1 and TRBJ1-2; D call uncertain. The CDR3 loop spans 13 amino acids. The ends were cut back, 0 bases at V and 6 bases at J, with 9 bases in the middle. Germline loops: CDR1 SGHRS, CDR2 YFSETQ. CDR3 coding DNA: TGCGCCAGCAGCTTGGAGACGACAAATGGCTACACCTTC. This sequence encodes CASSLETTNGYTF.

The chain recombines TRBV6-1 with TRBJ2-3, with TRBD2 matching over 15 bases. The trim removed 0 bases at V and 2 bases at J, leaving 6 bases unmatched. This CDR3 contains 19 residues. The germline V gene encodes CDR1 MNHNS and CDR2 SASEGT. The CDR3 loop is CASSEAGTSGGLPTDTQYF. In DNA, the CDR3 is TGTGCCAGCAGTGAAGCCGGGACTAGCGGGGGGCTCCCCACAGATACGCAGTATTTT.

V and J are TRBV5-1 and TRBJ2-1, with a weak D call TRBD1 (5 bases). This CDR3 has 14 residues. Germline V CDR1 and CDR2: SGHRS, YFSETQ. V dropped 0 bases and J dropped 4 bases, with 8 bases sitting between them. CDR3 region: CASSLGQNYNEQFF. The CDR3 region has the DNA TGCGCCAGCAGCTTGGGACAGAATTACAATGAGCAGTTCTTC.

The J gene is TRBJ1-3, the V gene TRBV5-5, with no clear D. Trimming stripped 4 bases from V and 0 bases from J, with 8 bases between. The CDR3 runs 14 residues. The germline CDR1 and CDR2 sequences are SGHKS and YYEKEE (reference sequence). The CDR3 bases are TGTGCCAGCAGCCCCGTTGTCTCTGGAAACACCATATATTTT. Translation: CASSPVVSGNTIYF.

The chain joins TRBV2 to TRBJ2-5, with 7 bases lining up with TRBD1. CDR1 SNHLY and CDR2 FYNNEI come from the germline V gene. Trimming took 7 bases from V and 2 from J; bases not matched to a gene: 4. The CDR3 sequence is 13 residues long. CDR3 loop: CASTQDRQETQYF. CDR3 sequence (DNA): TGTGCCAGCACCCAGGACAGGCAAGAGACCCAGTACTTC.

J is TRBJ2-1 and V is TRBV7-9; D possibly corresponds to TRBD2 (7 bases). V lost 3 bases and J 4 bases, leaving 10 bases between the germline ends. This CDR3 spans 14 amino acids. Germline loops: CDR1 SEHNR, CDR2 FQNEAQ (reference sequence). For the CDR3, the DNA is TGTGCCAGCAGCTTCAGGGGAGGGTACAATGAGCAGTTCTTC. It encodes CASSFRGGYNEQFF. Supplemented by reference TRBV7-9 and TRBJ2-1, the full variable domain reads DTGVSQNPRHKITKRGQNVTFRCDPISEHNRLYWYRQTLGQGPEFLTYFQNEAQLEKSRLLSDRFSAERPKGSFSTLEIQRTEQGDSAMYLCASSFRGGYNEQFFGPGTRLTVL.

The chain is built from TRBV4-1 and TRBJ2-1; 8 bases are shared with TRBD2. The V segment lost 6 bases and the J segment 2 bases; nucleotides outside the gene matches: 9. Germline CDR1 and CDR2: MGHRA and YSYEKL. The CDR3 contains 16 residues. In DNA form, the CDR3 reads TGCGCCAGCAGTCTAGCGGGCGGGAGTACCTACAATGAGCAGTTCTTC. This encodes CASSLAGGSTYNEQFF.

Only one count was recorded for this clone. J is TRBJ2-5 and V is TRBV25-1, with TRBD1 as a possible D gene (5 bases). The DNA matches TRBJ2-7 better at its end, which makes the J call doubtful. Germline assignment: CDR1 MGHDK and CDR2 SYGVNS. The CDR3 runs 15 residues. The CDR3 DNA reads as TGTGCCAGCAGTTCGGACACCCGACGGACCTACGAGCAGTACTTC. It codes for CASSSDTRRTYEQYF.

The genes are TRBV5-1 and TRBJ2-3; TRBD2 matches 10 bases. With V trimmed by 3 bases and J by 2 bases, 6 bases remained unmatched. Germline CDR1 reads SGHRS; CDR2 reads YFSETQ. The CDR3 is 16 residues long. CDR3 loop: CASSWGLAGATDTQYF. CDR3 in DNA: TGCGCCAGCAGCTGGGGTCTAGCGGGGGCCACAGATACGCAGTATTTT.

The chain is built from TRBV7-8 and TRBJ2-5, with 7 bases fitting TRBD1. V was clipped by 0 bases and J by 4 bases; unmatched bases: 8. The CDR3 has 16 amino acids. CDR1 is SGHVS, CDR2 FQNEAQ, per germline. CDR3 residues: CASSLALEGTVETQYF. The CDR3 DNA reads TGTGCCAGCAGCTTAGCGCTTGAGGGGACAGTAGAGACCCAGTACTTC.

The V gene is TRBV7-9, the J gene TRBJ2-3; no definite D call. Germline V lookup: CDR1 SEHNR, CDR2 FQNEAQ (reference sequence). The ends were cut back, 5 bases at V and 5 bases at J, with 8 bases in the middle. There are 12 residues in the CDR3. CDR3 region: CASSPAGDTQYF. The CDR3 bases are TGTGCCAGCAGCCCAGCAGGAGATACGCAGTATTTT.

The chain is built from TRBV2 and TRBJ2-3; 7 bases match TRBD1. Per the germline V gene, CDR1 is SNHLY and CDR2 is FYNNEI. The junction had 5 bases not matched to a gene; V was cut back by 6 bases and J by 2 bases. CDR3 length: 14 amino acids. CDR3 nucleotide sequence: TGTGCCAGCAGGAGGGACAGAAACACAGATACGCAGTATTTT. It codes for CASRRDRNTDTQYF.

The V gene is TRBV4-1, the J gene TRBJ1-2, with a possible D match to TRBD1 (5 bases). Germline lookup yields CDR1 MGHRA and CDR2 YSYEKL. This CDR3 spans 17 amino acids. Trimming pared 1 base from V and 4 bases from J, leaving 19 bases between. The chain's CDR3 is CASSQATSGTSAYGYTF. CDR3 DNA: TGCGCCAGCAGCCAAGCAACCTCCGGGACTTCCGCCTATGGCTACACCTTC.

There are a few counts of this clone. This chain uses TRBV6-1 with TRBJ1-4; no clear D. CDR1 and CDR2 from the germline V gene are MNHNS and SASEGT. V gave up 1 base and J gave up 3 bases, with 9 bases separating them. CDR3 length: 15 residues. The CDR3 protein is CASSEVGASNEKLFF. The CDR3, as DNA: TGTGCCAGCAGTGAAGTTGGAGCTTCTAATGAAAAACTGTTTTTT.

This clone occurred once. The CDR3 coding sequence is TGTGCCAGTACCTTTGGCCCCCGAAATACTAACTATGGCTACACCTTC. It encodes CASTFGPRNTNYGYTF. The chain carries TRBV19 and TRBJ1-2; D gene uncertain. The V end was cut by 7 bases, the J end by 0 bases, with 18 bases between. Germline-derived CDR1 and CDR2 are LNHDA and SQIVND (reference sequence). The CDR3 sequence is 16 residues long.

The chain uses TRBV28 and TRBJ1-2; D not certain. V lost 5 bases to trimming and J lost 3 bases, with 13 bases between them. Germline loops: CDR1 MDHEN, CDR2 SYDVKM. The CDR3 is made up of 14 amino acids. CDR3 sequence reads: CASSLWAGDYGYTF. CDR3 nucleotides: TGTGCCAGCAGTCTTTGGGCCGGCGACTATGGCTACACCTTC.

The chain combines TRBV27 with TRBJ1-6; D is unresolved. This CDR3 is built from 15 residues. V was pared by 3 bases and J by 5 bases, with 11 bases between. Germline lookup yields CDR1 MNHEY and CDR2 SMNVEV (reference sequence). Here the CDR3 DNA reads TGTGCCAGCAGTTTGTGGCAGGAAAATAATTCACCCCTCCACTTT. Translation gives CASSLWQENNSPLHF.